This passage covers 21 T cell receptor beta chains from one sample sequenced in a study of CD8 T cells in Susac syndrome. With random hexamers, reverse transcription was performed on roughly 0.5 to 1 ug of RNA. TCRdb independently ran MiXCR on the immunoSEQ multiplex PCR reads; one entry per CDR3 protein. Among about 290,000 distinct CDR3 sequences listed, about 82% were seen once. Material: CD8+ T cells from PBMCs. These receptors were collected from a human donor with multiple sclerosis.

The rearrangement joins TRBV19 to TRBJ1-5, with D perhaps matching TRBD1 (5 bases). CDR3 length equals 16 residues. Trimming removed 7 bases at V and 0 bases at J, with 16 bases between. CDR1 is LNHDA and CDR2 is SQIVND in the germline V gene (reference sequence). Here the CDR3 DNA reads TGTGCCAGTATGTTAGGGACGACGTATAGCAATCAGCCCCAGCATTTT. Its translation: CASMLGTTYSNQPQHF.

CDR3 coding DNA: TGTGCCAGCTCGGCCGGGGGGCCTTCCTACGAGCAGTACTTC. Its translation: CASSAGGPSYEQYF. This chain uses TRBV12-3 or TRBV12-4 with TRBJ2-7; tentatively, D is TRBD2 (7 bases). Trimming pared 8 bases from V and 1 base from J, leaving 15 bases between. This CDR3 is built from 14 residues.

The CDR3 region is CASSLYLAGGNEQFF. CDR3 nucleotide sequence: TGTGCCAGCAGTTTATACCTAGCGGGGGGCAATGAGCAGTTCTTC. This chain uses TRBV27 with TRBJ2-1, with 11 bases aligning to TRBD2. Germline assignment: CDR1 MNHEY and CDR2 SMNVEV (reference sequence). The CDR3 runs 15 residues. The J segment lost 6 bases and the V segment lost 1 base, leaving 2 bases of the junction unmatched.

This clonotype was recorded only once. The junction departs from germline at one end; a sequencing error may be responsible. The CDR3 DNA sequence: TGTGCCACCAGCGTAGGAGAAGGGGTCGAGCAGTACTTC. This gives the protein CATSVGEGVEQYF. The chain couples TRBV9 to TRBJ2-7, with D possibly being TRBD1 (5 bases). Germline loops: CDR1 SGDLS, CDR2 YYNGEE. CDR3 length: 13 amino acids.

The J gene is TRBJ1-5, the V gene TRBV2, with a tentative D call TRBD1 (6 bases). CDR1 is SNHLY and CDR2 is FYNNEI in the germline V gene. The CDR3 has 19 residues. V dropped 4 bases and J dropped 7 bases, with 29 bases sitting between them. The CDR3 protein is CASSAHYVSTGIGGQPQHF. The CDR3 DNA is TGTGCCAGCAGTGCCCACTACGTTTCTACAGGGATAGGGGGACAGCCCCAGCATTTT.

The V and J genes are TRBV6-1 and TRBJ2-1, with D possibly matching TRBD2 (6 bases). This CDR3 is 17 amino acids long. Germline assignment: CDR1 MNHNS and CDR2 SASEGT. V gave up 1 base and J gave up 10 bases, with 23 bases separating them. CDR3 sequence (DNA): TGTGCCAGCAGTGAAGATCGAACGGGAGCCTTGGCTGGAGAGCAGTTCTTC. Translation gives CASSEDRTGALAGEQFF.

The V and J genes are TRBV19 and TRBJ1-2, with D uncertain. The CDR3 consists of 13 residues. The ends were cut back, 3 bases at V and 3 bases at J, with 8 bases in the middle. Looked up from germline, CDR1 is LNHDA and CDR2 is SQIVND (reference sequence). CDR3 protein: CASSMKEDYGYTF. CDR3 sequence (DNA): TGTGCCAGTAGTATGAAAGAGGACTATGGCTACACCTTC. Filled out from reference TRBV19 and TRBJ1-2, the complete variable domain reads DGGITQSPKYLFRKEGQNVTLSCEQNLNHDAMYWYRQDPGQGLRLIYYSQIVNDFQKGDIAEGYSVSREKKESFPLTVTSAQKNPTAFYLCASSMKEDYGYTFGSGTRLTVV.

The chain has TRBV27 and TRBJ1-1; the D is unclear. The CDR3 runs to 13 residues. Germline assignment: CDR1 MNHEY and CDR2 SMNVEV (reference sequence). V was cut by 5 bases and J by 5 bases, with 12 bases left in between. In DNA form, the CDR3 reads TGTGCCAGCAGTCTTAGTAGGAGTACTGAAGCTTTCTTT. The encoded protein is CASSLSRSTEAFF.

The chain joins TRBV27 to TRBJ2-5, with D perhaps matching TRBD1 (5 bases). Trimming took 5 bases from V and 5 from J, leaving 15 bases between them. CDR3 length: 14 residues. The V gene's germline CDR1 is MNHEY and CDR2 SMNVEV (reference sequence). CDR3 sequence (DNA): TGTGCCAGCAGTCGCCTGGGGCCAGGGGAGACCCAGTACTTC. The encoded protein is CASSRLGPGETQYF.

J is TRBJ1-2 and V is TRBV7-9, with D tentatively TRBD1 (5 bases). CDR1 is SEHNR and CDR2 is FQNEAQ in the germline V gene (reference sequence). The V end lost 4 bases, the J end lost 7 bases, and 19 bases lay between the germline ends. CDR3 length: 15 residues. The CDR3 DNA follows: TGTGCCAGCAGCTCGACTATCGGGGACTCTCGTGGCTACACCTTC. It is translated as CASSSTIGDSRGYTF.

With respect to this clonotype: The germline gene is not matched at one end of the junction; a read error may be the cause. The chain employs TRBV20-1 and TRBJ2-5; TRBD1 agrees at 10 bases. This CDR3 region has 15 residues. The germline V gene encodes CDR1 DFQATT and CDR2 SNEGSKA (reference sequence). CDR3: CSARWWDRGQEAQYF. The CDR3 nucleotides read TGCAGTGCTAGATGGTGGGACAGGGGACAAGAGGCCCAGTACTTC.

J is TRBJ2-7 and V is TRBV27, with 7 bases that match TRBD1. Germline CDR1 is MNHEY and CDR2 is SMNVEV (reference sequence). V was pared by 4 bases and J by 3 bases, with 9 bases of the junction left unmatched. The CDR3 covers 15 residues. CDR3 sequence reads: CASSWETGSHYEQYF. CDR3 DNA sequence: TGTGCCAGCAGTTGGGAGACAGGGTCCCACTACGAGCAGTACTTC.

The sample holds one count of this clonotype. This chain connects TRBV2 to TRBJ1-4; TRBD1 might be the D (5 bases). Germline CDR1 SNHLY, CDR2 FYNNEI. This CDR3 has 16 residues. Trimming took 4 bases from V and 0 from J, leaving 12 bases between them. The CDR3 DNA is TGTGCCAGCAGTGGCGGGACTACTACAACTAATGAAAAACTGTTTTTT. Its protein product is CASSGGTTTTNEKLFF.

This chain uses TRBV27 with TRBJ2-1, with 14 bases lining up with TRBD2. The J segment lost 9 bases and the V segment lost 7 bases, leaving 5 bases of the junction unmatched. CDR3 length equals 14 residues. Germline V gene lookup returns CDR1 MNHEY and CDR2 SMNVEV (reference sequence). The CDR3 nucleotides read TGTGCCAGCACGGGACTAGCGGGAGAGGGTGAGCAGTTCTTC. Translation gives CASTGLAGEGEQFF.

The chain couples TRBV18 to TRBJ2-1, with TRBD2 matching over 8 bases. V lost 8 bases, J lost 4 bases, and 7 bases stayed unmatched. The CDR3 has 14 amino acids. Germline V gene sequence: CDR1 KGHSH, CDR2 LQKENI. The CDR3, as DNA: TGTGCCAGCATCGGGGGGGCGAGGTACAATGAGCAGTTCTTC. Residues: CASIGGARYNEQFF.

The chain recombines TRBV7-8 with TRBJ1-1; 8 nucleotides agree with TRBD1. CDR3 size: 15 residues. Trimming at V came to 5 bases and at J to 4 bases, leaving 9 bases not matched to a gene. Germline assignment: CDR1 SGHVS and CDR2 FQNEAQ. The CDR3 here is CASSTGTGLLTEAFF. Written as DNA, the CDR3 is TGTGCCAGCAGCACTGGGACAGGACTACTCACTGAAGCTTTCTTT.

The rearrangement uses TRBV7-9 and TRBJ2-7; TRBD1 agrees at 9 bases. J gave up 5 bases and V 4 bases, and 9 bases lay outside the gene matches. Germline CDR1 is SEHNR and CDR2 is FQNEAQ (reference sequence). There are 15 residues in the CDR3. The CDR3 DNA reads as TGTGCCAGCAGCTCGACCGGACAGGGGCAAGACGAGCAGTACTTC. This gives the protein CASSSTGQGQDEQYF.

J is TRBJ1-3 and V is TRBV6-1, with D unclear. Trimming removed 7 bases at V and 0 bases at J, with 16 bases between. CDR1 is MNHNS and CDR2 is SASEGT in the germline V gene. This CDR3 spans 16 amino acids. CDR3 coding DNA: TGTGCCAGCACCCCACATCCAGCAGGCTCTGGAAACACCATATATTTT. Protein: CASTPHPAGSGNTIYF.

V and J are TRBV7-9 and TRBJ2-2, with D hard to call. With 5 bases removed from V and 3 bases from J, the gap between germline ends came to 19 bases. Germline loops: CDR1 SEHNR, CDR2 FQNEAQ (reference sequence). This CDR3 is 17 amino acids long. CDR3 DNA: TGTGCCAGCAGCCTCCTCGGGCGCAGTTTGGACACCGGGGAGCTGTTTTTT. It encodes CASSLLGRSLDTGELFF.

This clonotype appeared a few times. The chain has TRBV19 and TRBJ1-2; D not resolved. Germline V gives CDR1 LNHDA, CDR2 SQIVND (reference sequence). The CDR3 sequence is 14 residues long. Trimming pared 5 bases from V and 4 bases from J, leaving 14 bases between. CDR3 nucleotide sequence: TGTGCCAGTAGTGGTTGTACCGGATGCTATGGCTACACCTTC. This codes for CASSGCTGCYGYTF.

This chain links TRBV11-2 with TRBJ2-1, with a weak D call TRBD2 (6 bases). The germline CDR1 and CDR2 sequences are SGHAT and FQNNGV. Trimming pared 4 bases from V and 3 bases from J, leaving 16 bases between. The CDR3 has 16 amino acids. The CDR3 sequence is CASSSFSGGNYNEQFF. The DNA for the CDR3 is TGTGCCAGCAGCTCTTTTAGCGGCGGTAACTACAATGAGCAGTTCTTC.